A selection of T cell receptor beta chains follows, all from one sample in a study of follicular helper T cells after annual influenza vaccination. Generated by immunoSEQ multiplex PCR, the TCRdb table keeps only in-frame clones and is missing some. The profile covers more than 8,000 clones, with roughly four fifths appearing a single time and about 1.6% taken by the ten largest. The source was CXCR5+ CD38- circulating T follicular helper cells from blood, collected on the day of influenza vaccination. The source of these receptors is an adult who received the influenza vaccine. Each CDR3 is given with its conserved first and last residue. The D gene is left open where the match is weak. Size values are once, few and many counts, or a class for expanded clones, and some rows have none.

j_call v_call d_call clone_size cdr3_nt cdr3_aa
TRBJ2-7 TRBV5-1 NA NA TGCGCCAGCAGCTTGACGGGAGAGGGTTACGAGCAGTACTTC CASSLTGEGYEQYF
TRBJ1-2 TRBV5-1 TRBD1 once TGCGCCAGCAGCCAAAATTTTCCCGGGACAGGGGATGGCTACACCTTC CASSQNFPGTGDGYTF
TRBJ1-2 TRBV29-1 NA NA TGCAGCGTTGGGAGGTCCGGCGGTAACTATGGCTACACCTTC CSVGRSGGNYGYTF
TRBJ2-1 TRBV5-1 NA NA TGCGCCAGCAGCTCAGGGGCGAGCTCCTACAATGAGCAGTTCTTC CASSSGASSYNEQFF
TRBJ2-7 TRBV6-6 NA once TGTGCCAGCAGTTACTCCGCTAGCTCCTACGAGCAGTACTTC CASSYSASSYEQYF
TRBJ2-7 TRBV6-6 TRBD1 once TGTGCCAGCGGATCGACAGGGGGCTCCTACGAGCAGTACTTC CASGSTGGSYEQYF
TRBJ1-1 TRBV2 TRBD1 NA TGTGCCAGCAGGCTTCGACAGGGGAAAGCTTTCTTT CASRLRQGKAFF
TRBJ2-3 TRBV28 TRBD2 NA TGTGCCAGCAGTTTGCTATCTAGCGGGACTAGCACAGATACGCAGTATTTT CASSLLSSGTSTDTQYF
TRBJ1-5 TRBV28 TRBD1 NA TGTGCCAGCAGTTTAGATCAGACAGGGGGACAGCCCCAGCATTTT CASSLDQTGGQPQHF
TRBJ1-2 TRBV10-2 NA few TGCGCCAGCAGGGCAAACTATGGCTACACCTTC CASRANYGYTF
TRBJ1-1 TRBV28 NA NA TGTGCCAGCAGTCCGCCGGGAGCTATGAACACTGAAGCTTTCTTT CASSPPGAMNTEAFF
TRBJ2-3 TRBV7-8 NA NA TGTGCCAGCAGCTTAGTGGGGGGGCCGGAGTTTTCGCAGTATTTT CASSLVGGPEFSQYF
TRBJ2-7 TRBV4-2 NA few TGTGCCAGCAGCCAAGATTTCGAGCAGTACTTC CASSQDFEQYF
TRBJ2-1 TRBV28 NA NA TGTGCCAGCACCCGCCGGGGGGCCGGGGCCGGGGCGCATGAGCAGTTCTTC CASTRRGAGAGAHEQFF
TRBJ2-2 TRBV27 TRBD2 NA TGTGCCAGTCATATAGCGGGAGGCCGCACCGGGGAGCTGTTTTTT CASHIAGGRTGELFF
TRBJ2-1 TRBV2 NA NA TGTGCCAGCAGTGCGTTGGGGTTCGACAATGAGCAGTTCTTC CASSALGFDNEQFF
TRBJ2-1 TRBV6-6 NA NA TGTGCCAGCAGTTATGAGGGCCTCTCCTACAATGAGCAGTTCTTC CASSYEGLSYNEQFF
TRBJ2-6 TRBV11-2 TRBD1 NA TGTGCCAGCAGCCCCCGGGGACAGGGGGAAACTGGGGCCAACGTCCTGACTTTC CASSPRGQGETGANVLTF
TRBJ2-1 TRBV6-1 NA NA TGTGCCAGCAATCCCGGGACCCAGAACAATGAGCAGTTCTTC CASNPGTQNNEQFF
TRBJ2-5 TRBV11-2 NA NA TGTGCCAGCAGCTTAGGCAGGGTGAGCGAGACCCAGTACTTC CASSLGRVSETQYF
TRBJ2-1 TRBV10-1 TRBD1 NA TGCGCCAGCAGCGTAAACAGGGGCTATGAGCAGTTCTTC CASSVNRGYEQFF
TRBJ1-2 TRBV5-6 TRBD1 NA TGTGCCAGCAGCTTCGCCGGGACAGGGACCTACTATGGCTACACCTTC CASSFAGTGTYYGYTF
TRBJ2-7 TRBV4-1 TRBD1 NA TGCGCCAGCAGCCAAGGGGTCAGGGGGTACGAGCAGTACTTC CASSQGVRGYEQYF
TRBJ2-3 TRBV19 NA NA TGTGCCAGTAGTATAGGGAGTAGGACAGATACGCAGTATTTT CASSIGSRTDTQYF
TRBJ2-5 TRBV21-1 NA NA TGTGCCAGCAGCACTGGGGAGACCCAGTACTTC CASSTGETQYF
TRBJ2-5 TRBV27 TRBD2 NA TGTGCCAGCAGTCCAAGGGGGCCTAGGCGTCTAGCGGGGGGGGAGACCCAGTACTTC CASSPRGPRRLAGGETQYF
TRBJ2-6 TRBV27 NA NA TGTGCCAGCAGTTGGGGACAATTAGGGGCCAACGTCCTGACTTTC CASSWGQLGANVLTF
TRBJ1-5 TRBV21-1 NA NA TGTGCCAGCAGCAAACCGGGACAAAATCAGCCCCAGCATTTT CASSKPGQNQPQHF
TRBJ2-3 TRBV7-3 TRBD2 NA TGTGCCAGCAGCTTAACGGGACTAGCGGGACGGAGGACAGATACGCAGTATTTT CASSLTGLAGRRTDTQYF
TRBJ2-1 TRBV5-4 TRBD2 NA TGTGCCAGCAGCGTAGGGACTAGCGGGAGTCACAATGAGCAGTTCTTC CASSVGTSGSHNEQFF
TRBJ1-2 TRBV2 NA once TGTGCCAGCAGTCCGACAGTAGGAAACTATGGCTACACCTTC CASSPTVGNYGYTF
TRBJ2-7 TRBV28 TRBD1 NA TGTGCCAGCAGTTTTGCCGACAGGGGAGGCGAGCAGTACTTC CASSFADRGGEQYF
TRBJ2-5 TRBV2 NA NA TGTGCCAGCAGTGTCCAGCAAGAGACCCAGTACTTC CASSVQQETQYF
TRBJ2-3 TRBV6-5 NA NA TGTGCCAGCCATAGCACAGATACGCAGTATTTT CASHSTDTQYF
TRBJ2-1 TRBV6-6 TRBD2 NA TGTGCCAGCAGTTTCCGACTAGCGGGAGATGAGCAGTTCTTC CASSFRLAGDEQFF
TRBJ2-2 TRBV29-1 TRBD1 NA TGCAGCATTGAAACAGGGGGAGGCACCGGGGAGCTGTTTTTT CSIETGGGTGELFF
TRBJ1-1 TRBV5-1 TRBD1 NA TGCGCCAGCAGCTTGGTAGGGGGCCTGAACACTGAAGCTTTCTTT CASSLVGGLNTEAFF
TRBJ1-3 TRBV15 NA NA TGTGCCACCAGCAGAGACAGGGCTGGTGGAAACACCATATATTTT CATSRDRAGGNTIYF
TRBJ2-3 TRBV18 NA NA TGTGCCAGCTCTCTTCAACCACGGTCAACAGATACGCAGTATTTT CASSLQPRSTDTQYF
TRBJ1-2 TRBV30 NA NA TGTGCCTGGAGTGTAAACTATGGCTACACCTTC CAWSVNYGYTF
TRBJ2-7 TRBV7-3 NA once TGTGCCAGCAGCCTCGGTCCTGACTACGAGCAGTACTTC CASSLGPDYEQYF
TRBJ2-7 TRBV2 NA few TGTGCCAGCTCAGCAGGATACGAGCAGTACTTC CASSAGYEQYF
TRBJ1-2 TRBV5-6 NA NA TGTGCCAGCAGCTTGGACAGGTATACGTCTGGCTACACCTTC CASSLDRYTSGYTF
TRBJ2-7 TRBV19 NA few TGTGCCAGTAGTAGAGACATAACTTACGAGCAGTACTTC CASSRDITYEQYF
TRBJ1-1 TRBV7-2 NA NA TGTGCCAGCAGCTTAGAAGCTGCTGGTTCTGAAGCTTTCTTT CASSLEAAGSEAFF
TRBJ2-3 TRBV19 TRBD1 NA TGTGCCACAGAAGACAGGGGGTACACAGATACGCAGTATTTT CATEDRGYTDTQYF
TRBJ2-5 TRBV19 NA NA TGTGCCAGTAGTAGTGGATTAGGGGAGACCCAGTACTTC CASSSGLGETQYF
TRBJ2-5 TRBV11-2 NA NA TGTGCCAGCAGCTTAGAGGGAGAGACCCAGTACTTC CASSLEGETQYF
TRBJ1-5 TRBV10-3 NA NA TGTGCCATCAGTGCTGGCAGGGAAGGTCAGCCCCAGCATTTT CAISAGREGQPQHF
TRBJ2-7 TRBV6-1 TRBD1 NA TGTGCCAGCAACCCCGGGACAGCTGGCTCCTACGAGCAGTACTTC CASNPGTAGSYEQYF
TRBJ1-2 TRBV2 TRBD1 NA TGTGCCAGCAGTGACCGGGACAGAGAGGGCTACACCTTC CASSDRDREGYTF
TRBJ2-3 TRBV10-1 TRBD1 once TGCGCCAGCAGTGGAAGACAGGGAGGCACAGATACGCAGTATTTT CASSGRQGGTDTQYF
TRBJ1-2 TRBV30 NA NA TGTGCCTGGAGTGTACAGGGCAGGCGTAACTATGGCTACACCTTC CAWSVQGRRNYGYTF
TRBJ1-2 TRBV5-8 NA few TGTGCCAGCAGCTTGAGGGCGGAGTATGGCTACACCTTC CASSLRAEYGYTF
TRBJ2-3 TRBV2 TRBD2 once TGTGCCAGCAGTAAAAGCGGGAGGGTCGAAAATACGCAGTATTTT CASSKSGRVENTQYF
TRBJ1-1 TRBV5-1 TRBD1 NA TGCGCCAGCAGACTTACCGGGACAGGGAACACTGAAGCTTTCTTT CASRLTGTGNTEAFF
TRBJ2-1 TRBV5-4 NA NA TGTGCCAGCAGCTTCCCACCAAGCGGAAGGGGTGATGAGCAGTTCTTC CASSFPPSGRGDEQFF
TRBJ2-7 TRBV18 TRBD2 NA TGTGCCAGCTCACCTCCGACTAGCGTTGGTCTGGTAGGGCAGTACTTC CASSPPTSVGLVGQYF
TRBJ1-1 TRBV5-1 TRBD1 NA TGCGCCAGCAGCCCGGGGGGAGGGGACAGCCATGAAGCTTTCTTT CASSPGGGDSHEAFF